Below, one T cell receptor (beta chain) is given with its context. This clone appeared a single time. The specificity of this receptor is unknown. The record has no base qualities; no much larger clone is one base away. These data originate in a study of blood T cell repertoires in COVID-19 (dated by TCRdb to the early 2020s). Study-level background: Samples from collaborators originated in the United States, Italy and Spain and spanned both the acute and convalescent phases of COVID-19. The material from the prospective study consisted of cDNA or gDNA derived from T cells, B-cell-depleted T cells, or PBMCs. The dataset comprised deeply sampled blood TCRbeta repertoires from subjects exposed to, actively infected with, or recovered from COVID-19. The repertoires were released in a freely available public database intended as a resource for research on the immune response to SARS-CoV-2. The samples were drawn from two sources: the first 160 participants of the ongoing ImmuneRACE study, and 1,000 to 1,500 subjects contributed by 6 global collaborators. A de-identified subject ID, COVID-19 status, age in years and sex were almost always included in the sample metadata. Where available, HLA class I and class II types were obtained from metadata supplied by the sample provider rather than from assay-based typing. Study-wide conclusions, independent of this receptor: How much clinical and demographic metadata was included differed by source and by participant, and the metadata was provided uncurated.

One collaborating source in Seattle enrolled patients while the patients were actively infected and followed the patients over time throughout the course of disease. Collaborating institutions collected whole blood in K2EDTA tubes following their own protocols. For TCRbeta analysis, collaborators shipped samples as frozen whole blood, isolated PBMCs, or DNA extracted from either of those sample types. Deletion took 0 bases off V and 9 bases off J, with a span of 12 bases between the germline ends. CDR1 and CDR2 (LGHNA, YNFKEQ) derive from the germline V gene. Including cysteine and phenylalanine, the CDR3 has 14 amino acids. The read is trimmed to its CDR3 DNA, 42 bases read in frame from base 1. TCRbeta CDR3 regions were amplified from genomic DNA using the immunoSEQ Assay, a bias-controlled multiplex PCR. The authors' analysis ran thus. The number of nucleated cells in each sample was estimated from the amplification of reference gene primers within the assay. To quantify the absolute abundance of each unique TCRbeta CDR3 rearrangement, sequence reads were collapsed and filtered. For each sample, productive Simpson clonality was calculated by taking the square root of Simpson's diversity index across productive rearrangements. TCRdb retrieved this table from immuneACCESS and kept in-frame rearrangements only. Not all clones are present; in checked studies, unresolved V genes account for under half, and no reason is known for the remainder. V, J and clone size were drawn from that table, and D and trimming were deduced from the DNA. This sample lists about 300,000 clones; more than 70% were detected once. The top ten clonotypes cover 1.5% to 2% of the sample.

The chain uses TRBV4-2 and TRBJ2-1; the D segment could be TRBD1, given 6 matching bases. Sequenced: peripheral blood. The receptor was derived from a woman aged 25 to 39 with COVID-19, enrolled during active disease. The CDR3 region: CASSQESRGSEQFF. DNA sequence: TGTGCCAGCAGCCAAGAATCCAGGGGCAGTGAGCAGTTCTTC.